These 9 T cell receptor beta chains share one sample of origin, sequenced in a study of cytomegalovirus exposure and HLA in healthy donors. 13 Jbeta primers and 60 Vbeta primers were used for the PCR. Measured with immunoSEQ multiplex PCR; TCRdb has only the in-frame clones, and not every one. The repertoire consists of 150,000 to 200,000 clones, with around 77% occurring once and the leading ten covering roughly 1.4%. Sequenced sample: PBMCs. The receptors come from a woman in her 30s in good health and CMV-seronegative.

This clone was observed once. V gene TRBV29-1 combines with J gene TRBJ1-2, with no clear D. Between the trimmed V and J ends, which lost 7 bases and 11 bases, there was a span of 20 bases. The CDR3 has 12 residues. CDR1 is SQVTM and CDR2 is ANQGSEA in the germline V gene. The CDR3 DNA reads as TGCAGCGCCATTGGCGGCGCCTCGGGTTACACCTTC. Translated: CSAIGGASGYTF.

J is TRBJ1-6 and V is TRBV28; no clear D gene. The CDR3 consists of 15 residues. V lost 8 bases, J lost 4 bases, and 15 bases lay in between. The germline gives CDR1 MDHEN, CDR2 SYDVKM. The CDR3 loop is CASETTRSYNSPLHF. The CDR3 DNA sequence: TGTGCCAGCGAAACCACTAGGTCATATAATTCACCCCTCCACTTT.

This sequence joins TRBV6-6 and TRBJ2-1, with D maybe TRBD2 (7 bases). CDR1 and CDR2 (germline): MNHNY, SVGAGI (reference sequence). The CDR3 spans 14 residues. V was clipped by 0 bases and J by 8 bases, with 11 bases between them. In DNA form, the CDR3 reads TGTGCCAGCAGTTACTCGGGGGGGCCGTATGAGCAGTTCTTC. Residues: CASSYSGGPYEQFF.

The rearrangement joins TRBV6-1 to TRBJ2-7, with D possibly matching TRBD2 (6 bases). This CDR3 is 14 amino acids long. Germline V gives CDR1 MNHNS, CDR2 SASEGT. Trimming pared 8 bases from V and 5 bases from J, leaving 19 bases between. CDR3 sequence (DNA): TGTGCCAGCGGGACTCTCCGGGGTGGCCACGAGCAGTACTTC. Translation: CASGTLRGGHEQYF.

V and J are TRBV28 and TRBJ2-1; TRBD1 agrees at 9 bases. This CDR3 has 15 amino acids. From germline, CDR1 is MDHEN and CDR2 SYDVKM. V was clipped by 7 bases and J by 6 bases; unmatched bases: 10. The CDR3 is CASTYPGQGGNEQFF. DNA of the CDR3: TGTGCCAGCACCTATCCGGGACAGGGAGGCAATGAGCAGTTCTTC.

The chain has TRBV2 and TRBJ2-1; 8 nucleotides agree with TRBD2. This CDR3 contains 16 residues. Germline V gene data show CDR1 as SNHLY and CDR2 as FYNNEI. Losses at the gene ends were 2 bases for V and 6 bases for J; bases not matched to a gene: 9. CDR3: CASSEQTAGTSNEQFF. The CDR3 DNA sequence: TGTGCCAGCAGTGAACAAACCGCCGGGACTAGCAATGAGCAGTTCTTC.

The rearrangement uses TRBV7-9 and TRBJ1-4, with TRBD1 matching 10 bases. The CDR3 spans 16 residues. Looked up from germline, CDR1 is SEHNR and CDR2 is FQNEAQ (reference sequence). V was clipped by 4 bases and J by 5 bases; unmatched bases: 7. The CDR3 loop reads CASSYWGTGENEKLFF. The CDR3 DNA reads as TGTGCCAGCAGCTACTGGGGGACAGGGGAAAATGAAAAACTGTTTTTT.

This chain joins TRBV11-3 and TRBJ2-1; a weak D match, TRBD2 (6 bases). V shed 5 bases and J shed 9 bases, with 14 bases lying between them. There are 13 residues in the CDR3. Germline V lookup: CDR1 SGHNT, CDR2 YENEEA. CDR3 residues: CASSQLATGEQFF. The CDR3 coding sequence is TGTGCCAGCAGCCAACTAGCTACCGGTGAGCAGTTCTTC.

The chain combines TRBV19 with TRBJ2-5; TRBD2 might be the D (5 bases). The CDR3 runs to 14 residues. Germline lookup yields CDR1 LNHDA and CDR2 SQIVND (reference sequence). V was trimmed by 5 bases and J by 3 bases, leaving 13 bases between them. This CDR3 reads CASSPRVLEETQYF. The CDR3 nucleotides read TGTGCCAGTAGTCCGAGGGTTCTAGAAGAGACCCAGTACTTC.